The clone carrying this T cell receptor (beta chain) was observed a few times. As yet, its antigen is unknown. With the Oncomine TCR Beta short-read assay, DNA from cultured CD4+ T cells was sequenced. DNA came from CD4+ T cells after culture. TCRdb itself ran the PCR reads through MiXCR, one entry per CDR3 protein. This table has over 14,000 distinct CDR3 sequences, under 60% appearing once. The CDR3 runs 15 residues. V lost 4 bases and J lost 5, with 14 bases in between. Germline V lookup: CDR1 SGHTA, CDR2 FQGNSA. This specimen comes from a study of vaccination and CD4 T cells after COVID-19. Study overall: The convalescents, six males and four females, included two who were Hispanic. Convalescent patients gave post-COVID blood a median approximately 100 days post-diagnosis, range 35 to 161. Overall study results and limits: It was observed that, in convalescent patients, a median about 90% of reactive clones arose only post-vaccination.

Stated treatment: approximately 9-day PBMC culture with coronavirus spike peptide pools or control peptides (ViraFEST assay). Sequencing was carried out using CD4+ T cells from blood, cultured in vitro. The genes are TRBV7-2 and TRBJ1-4, with D possibly TRBD1 on 5 matching bases. This clonotype was sampled from a human donor who had recovered from COVID-19. Here the CDR3 reads CASSSGNRFNEKLFF. CDR3 DNA: TGTGCCAGCAGCTCAGGGAACAGATTCAATGAAAAACTGTTTTTT.